Detailed here is one TCR beta chain. The data stem from a study of blood T cell repertoires in COVID-19. About the research overall: Acute-phase and convalescent COVID-19 samples originated in the United States, Italy and Spain. PBMCs, B-cell-depleted T cells, or T cells were the source of the cDNA or gDNA that made up the material.

In the original processing: Reference gene primer amplification yielded estimated nucleated cell counts. Produced via immunoSEQ multiplex PCR; TCRdb's table is partial and in-frame only. V and J calls plus clone size are reproduced from that table; the DNA served to infer D and trimming. The sample holds around 270,000 clones; 84% are singletons and the top ten take 1.5%. This clonotype was obtained from a woman aged 40 to 50 who had recovered from COVID-19. Sequenced input: peripheral blood.

The CDR3 nucleotides are TGTGCCAGCAGTTACGTTTACGCTTCCAGTGAGCAGTTCTTC. Translation: CASSYVYASSEQFF. The chain has TRBV6-5 and TRBJ2-1, with no clear D. Trimming took off 2 bases at V and 9 bases at J, with 14 bases between the two ends. CDR1 and CDR2 from the germline V gene are MNHEY and SVGAGI. The CDR3 has 14 amino acids.